The clone carrying this T cell receptor beta chain was observed a handful of times. Its specificity is not known. This record belongs to a study of cytomegalovirus exposure and HLA in healthy donors. PCR used 60 Vbeta primers and 13 Jbeta primers. Data came from immunoSEQ multiplex PCR; TCRdb stores just in-frame clones and leaves some out. The sample lists roughly 90,000 clones; around 84% were seen once. Study findings and constraints: The investigators catalogued some 160 TCR beta chains as cytomegalovirus-associated.

Healthy bone marrow donors formed the donor group. The sequence derives from a young man in good health and CMV-seronegative. Input material: PBMCs.

The CDR3 nucleotides are TGTGCCAGTAGTACCCGTCGGCAGGCAGGCTACGAGCAGTACTTC. Its translation is CASSTRRQAGYEQYF. V and J are TRBV19 and TRBJ2-7; D is ambiguous. V was shortened by 4 bases and J by 3 bases, with 16 bases between the two germline ends. The CDR3 consists of 15 residues. Germline V gives CDR1 LNHDA, CDR2 SQIVND (reference sequence).